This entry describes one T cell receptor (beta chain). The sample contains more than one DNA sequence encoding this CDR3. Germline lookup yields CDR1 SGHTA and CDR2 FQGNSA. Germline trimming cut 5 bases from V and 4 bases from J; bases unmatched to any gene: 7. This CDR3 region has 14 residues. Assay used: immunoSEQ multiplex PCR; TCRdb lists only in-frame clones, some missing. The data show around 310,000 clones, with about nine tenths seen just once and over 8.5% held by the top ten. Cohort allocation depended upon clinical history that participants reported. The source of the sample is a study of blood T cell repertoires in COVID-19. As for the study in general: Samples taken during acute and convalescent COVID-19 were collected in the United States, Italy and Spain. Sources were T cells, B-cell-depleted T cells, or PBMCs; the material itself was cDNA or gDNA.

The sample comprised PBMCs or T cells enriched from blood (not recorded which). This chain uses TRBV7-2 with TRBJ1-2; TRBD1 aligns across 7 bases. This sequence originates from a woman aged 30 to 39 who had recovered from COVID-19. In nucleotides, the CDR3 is TGTGCCAGCAGCCCGGGTCAGGGGGGCTATGGCTACACCTTC. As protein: CASSPGQGGYGYTF.